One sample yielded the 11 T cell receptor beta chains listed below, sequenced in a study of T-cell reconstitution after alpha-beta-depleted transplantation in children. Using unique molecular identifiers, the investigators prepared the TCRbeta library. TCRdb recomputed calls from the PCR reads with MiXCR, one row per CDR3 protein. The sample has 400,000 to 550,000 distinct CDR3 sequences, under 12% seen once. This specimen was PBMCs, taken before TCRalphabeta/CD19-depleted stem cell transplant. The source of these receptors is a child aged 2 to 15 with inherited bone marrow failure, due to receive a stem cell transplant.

The CDR3, as DNA: TGTGCCAGCAGTTTGGTTCTATTGAACACTGAAGCTTTCTTT. As protein: CASSLVLLNTEAFF. This rearrangement joins TRBV12-3 or TRBV12-4 to TRBJ1-1; no reliable D call. This CDR3 is built from 14 residues. Trimming removed 3 bases at V and 0 bases at J, with 8 bases between.

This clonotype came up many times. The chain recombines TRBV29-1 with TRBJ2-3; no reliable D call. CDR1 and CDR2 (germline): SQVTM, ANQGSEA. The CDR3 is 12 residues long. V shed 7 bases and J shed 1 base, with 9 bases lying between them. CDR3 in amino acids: CSAPWGTDTQYF. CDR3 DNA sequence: TGCAGCGCCCCGTGGGGCACAGATACGCAGTATTTT.

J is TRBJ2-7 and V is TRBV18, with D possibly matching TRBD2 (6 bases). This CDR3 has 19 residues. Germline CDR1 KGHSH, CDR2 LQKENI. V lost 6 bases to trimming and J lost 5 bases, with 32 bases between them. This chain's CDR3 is CASSPGVQWVDAGSHEQYF. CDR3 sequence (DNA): TGTGCCAGCTCCCCCGGGGTACAGTGGGTCGATGCGGGATCCCACGAGCAGTACTTC.

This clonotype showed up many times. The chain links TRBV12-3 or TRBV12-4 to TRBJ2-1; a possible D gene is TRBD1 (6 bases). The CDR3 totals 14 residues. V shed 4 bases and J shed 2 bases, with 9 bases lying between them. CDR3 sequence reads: CASSYGTTYNEQFF. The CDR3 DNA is TGTGCCAGCAGTTACGGGACAACCTACAATGAGCAGTTCTTC.

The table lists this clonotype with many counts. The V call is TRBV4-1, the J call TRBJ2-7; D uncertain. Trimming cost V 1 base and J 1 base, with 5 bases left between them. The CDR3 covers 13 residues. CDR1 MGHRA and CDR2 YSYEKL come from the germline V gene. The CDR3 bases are TGCGCCAGCAGCCAAGGGCTTTCCTACGAGCAGTACTTC. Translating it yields CASSQGLSYEQYF.

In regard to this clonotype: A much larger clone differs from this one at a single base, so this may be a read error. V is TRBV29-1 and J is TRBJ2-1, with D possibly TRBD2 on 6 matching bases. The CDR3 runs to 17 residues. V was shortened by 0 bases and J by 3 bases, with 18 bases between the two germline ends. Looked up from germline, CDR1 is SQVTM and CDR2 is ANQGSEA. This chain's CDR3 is CSVEDSPGRFCYNEQFF. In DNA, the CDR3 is TGCAGCGTTGAAGATTCCCCGGGGAGGTTCTGCTACAATGAGCAGTTCTTC.

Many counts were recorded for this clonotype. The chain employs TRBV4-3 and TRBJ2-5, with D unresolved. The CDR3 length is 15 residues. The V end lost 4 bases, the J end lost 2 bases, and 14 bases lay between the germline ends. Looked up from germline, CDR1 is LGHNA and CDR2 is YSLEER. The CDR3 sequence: CASSLTMRLQETQYF. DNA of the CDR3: TGCGCCAGCAGCCTCACCATGCGGTTACAAGAGACCCAGTACTTC.

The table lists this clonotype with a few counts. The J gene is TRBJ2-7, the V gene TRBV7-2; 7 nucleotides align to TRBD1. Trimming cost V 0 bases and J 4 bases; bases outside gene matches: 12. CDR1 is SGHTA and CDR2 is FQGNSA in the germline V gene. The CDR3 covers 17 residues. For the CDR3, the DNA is TGTGCCAGCAGCTTAGCCGCTATGGGACAGCTCCTATACGAGCAGTACTTC. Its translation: CASSLAAMGQLLYEQYF.

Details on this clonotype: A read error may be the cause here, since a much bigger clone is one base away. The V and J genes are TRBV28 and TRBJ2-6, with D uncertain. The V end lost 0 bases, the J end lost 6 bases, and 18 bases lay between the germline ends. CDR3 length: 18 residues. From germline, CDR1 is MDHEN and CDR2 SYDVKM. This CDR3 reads CASSLCHCAPAQANVLTF. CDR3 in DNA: TGTGCCAGCAGTTTATGCCACTGCGCCCCCGCGCAGGCCAACGTCCTGACTTTC.

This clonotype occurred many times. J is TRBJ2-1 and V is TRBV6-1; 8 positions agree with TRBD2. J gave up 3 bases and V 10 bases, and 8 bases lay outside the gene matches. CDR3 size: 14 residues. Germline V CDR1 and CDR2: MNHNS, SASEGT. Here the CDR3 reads CAIRNSGNYNEQFF. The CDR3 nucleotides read TGTGCCATACGAAATAGCGGGAACTACAATGAGCAGTTCTTC.

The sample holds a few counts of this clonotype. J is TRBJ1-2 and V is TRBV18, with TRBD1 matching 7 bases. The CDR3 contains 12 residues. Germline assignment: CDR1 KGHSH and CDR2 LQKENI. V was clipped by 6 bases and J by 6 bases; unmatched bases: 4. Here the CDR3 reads CASSEQGNGYTF. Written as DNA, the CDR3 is TGTGCCAGCTCCGAACAGGGGAATGGCTACACCTTC.